The present entry profiles one T cell receptor (beta chain) with its context. The antigen is unknown. The sample is drawn from a study of T cell responses to AZD1222 COVID-19 vaccine. The protocol was immunoSEQ multiplex PCR, while the TCRdb copy is restricted to in-frame clones and leaves out a portion. Counted here are about 120,000 clones, 80% to 90% occurring once; the ten biggest clones make up about 9.8%. Notes on the study in general: Among AZD1222 vaccinees, only six or seven were seropositive at baseline. Donors were largely white British and mainly female; clonal diversity was possibly underestimated. Spike regions recognized by vaccine-associated CD4 TCRs spanned the protein, led by 160-218 and 743-854. Samples come after the peak T cell response, not at day 14.

Sequenced here: peripheral blood, sampled on day 0 of AZD1222 vaccination. The TCR sequence derives from an adult in good health.

The CDR3 sequence: CASHWGYRGSNQPQHF. The CDR3 DNA reads TGTGCCAGCCACTGGGGGTACAGGGGTAGCAATCAGCCCCAGCATTTT. J is TRBJ1-5 and V is TRBV19; 7 positions match TRBD1. With V trimmed by 9 bases and J by 0 bases, 11 bases remained unmatched. CDR3 length equals 16 residues. Germline-derived CDR1 and CDR2 are LNHDA and SQIVND (reference sequence).